The TCR beta chain described here comes from a study of blood T cell repertoires in COVID-19. Study-wide context: Samples came from the United States, Italy and Spain, spanning acute and convalescent COVID-19. Nucleic acid was either cDNA or gDNA, and it came from T cells, B-cell-depleted T cells, or PBMCs.

As handled by the study authors: Reference gene primer amplification gave estimated nucleated cell counts. Using immunoSEQ multiplex PCR, the repertoire was profiled, and TCRdb retains in-frame clones only, with some absent. V, J and clone size reflect that table, while D and trimming were determined from the DNA. The table includes approximately 110,000 clones, roughly 84% detected once. CDR3 length: 14 residues. Germline lookup yields CDR1 MNHEY and CDR2 SMNVEV (reference sequence). Losses at the gene ends were 5 bases for V and 6 bases for J; bases not matched to a gene: 2. The chain carries TRBV27 and TRBJ2-2; 11 nucleotides agree with TRBD2. The clonotype comes from a man aged 40-50 years with acute or convalescent COVID-19. Sequencing used peripheral blood. CDR3 sequence: CASSIAGGPGELFF. The DNA of the CDR3 is TGTGCCAGCAGTATAGCGGGGGGGCCCGGGGAGCTGTTTTTT.